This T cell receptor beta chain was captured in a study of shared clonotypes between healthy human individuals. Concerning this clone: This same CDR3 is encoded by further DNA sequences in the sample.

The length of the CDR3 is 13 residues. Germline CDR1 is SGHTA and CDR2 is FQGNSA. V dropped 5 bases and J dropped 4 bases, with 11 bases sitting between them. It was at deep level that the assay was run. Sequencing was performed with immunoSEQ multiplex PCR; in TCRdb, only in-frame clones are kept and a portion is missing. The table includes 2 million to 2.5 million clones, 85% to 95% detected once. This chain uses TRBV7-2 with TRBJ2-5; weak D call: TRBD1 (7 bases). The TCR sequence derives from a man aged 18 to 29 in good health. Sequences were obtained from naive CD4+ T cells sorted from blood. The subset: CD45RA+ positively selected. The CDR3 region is CASSRQGGETQYF. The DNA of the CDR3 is TGTGCCAGCAGCAGACAGGGAGGAGAGACCCAGTACTTC.